This T cell receptor (beta chain) stems from a study of CD8+ T cells in alopecia areata. This clone was seen a single time. Its antigen is unknown. The sample has other DNA sequences that encode this CDR3 too. Alopecia areata patients gave lesional scalp punch biopsies and peripheral blood samples. PBMCs were stained for CD3, CD4 and CD8, and CD4+ and CD8+ T cells were sorted. Following extraction, RNA underwent reverse transcription to cDNA, which served as the sequencing template. TCRdb's copy holds only in-frame clones and misses some; the assay was immunoSEQ multiplex PCR. Seen here are about 180,000 clones, roughly 60% observed once, and the top ten hold around 1.6%. Germline V gene lookup returns CDR1 SQVTM and CDR2 ANQGSEA. The germline V and J ends were trimmed by 7 bases and 1 base, with 4 bases remaining between them. The CDR3 spans 10 residues. Study-wide results and caveats: Affected scalp, especially in alopecia totalis/universalis, had a higher clonality than normal scalp did.

V and J are TRBV29-1 and TRBJ1-1; D is uncertain. The sequencing here drew on CD4+ T cells sorted from blood, taken at week 0. The TCR sequence derives from a human donor with alopecia areata. The CDR3 is CSGQNTEAFF. The CDR3 DNA reads TGCAGCGGACAGAACACTGAAGCTTTCTTT.